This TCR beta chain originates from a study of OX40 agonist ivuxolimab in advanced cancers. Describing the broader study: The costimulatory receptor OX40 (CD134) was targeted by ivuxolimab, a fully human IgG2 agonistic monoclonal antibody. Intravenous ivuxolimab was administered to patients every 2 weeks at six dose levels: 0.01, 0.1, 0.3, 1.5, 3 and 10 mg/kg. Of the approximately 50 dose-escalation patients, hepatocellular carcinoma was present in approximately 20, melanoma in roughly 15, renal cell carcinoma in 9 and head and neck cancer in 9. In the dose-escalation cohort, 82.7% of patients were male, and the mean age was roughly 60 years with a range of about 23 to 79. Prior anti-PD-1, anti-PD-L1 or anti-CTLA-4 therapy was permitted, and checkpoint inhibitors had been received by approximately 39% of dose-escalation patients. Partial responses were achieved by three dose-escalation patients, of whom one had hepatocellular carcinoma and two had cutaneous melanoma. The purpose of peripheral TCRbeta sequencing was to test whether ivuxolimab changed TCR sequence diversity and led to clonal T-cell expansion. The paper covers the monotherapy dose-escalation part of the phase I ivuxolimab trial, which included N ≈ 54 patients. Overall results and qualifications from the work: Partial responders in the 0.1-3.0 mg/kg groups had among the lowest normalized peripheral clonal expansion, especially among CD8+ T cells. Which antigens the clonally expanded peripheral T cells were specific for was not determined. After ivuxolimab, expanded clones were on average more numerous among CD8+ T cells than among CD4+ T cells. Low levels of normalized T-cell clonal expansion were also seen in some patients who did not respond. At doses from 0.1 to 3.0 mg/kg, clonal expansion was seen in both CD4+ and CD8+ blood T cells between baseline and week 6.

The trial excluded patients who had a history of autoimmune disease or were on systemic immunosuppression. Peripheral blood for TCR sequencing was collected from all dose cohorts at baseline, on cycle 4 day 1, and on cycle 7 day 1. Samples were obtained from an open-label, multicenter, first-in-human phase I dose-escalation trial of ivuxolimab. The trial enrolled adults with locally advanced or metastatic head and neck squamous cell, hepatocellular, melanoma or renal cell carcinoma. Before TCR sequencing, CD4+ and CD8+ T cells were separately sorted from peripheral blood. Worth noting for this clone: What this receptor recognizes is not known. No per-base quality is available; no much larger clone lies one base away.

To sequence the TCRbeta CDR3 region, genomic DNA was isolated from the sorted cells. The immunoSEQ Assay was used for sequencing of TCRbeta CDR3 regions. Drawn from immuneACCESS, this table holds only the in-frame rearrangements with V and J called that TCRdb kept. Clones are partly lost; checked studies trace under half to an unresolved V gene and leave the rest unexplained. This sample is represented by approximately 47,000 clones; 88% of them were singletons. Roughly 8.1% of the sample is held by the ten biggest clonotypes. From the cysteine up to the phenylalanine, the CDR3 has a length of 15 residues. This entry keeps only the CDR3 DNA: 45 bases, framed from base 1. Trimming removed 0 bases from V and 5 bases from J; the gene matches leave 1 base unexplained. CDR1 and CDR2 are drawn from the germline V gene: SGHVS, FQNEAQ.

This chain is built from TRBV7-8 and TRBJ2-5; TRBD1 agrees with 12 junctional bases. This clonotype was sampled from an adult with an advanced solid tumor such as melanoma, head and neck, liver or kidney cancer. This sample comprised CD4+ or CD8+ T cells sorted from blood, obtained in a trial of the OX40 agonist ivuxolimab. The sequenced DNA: TGTGCCAGCAGCTTAGCCGGGACAGGGGGCGAGACCCAGTACTTC. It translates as CASSLAGTGGETQYF. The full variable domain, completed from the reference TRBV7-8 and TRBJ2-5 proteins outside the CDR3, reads GAGVSQSPRYKVAKRGQDVALRCDPISGHVSLFWYQQALGQGPEFLTYFQNEAQLDKSGLPSDRFFAERPEGSVSTLKIQRTQQEDSAVYLCASSLAGTGGETQYFGPGTRLLVL.